This T cell receptor beta chain was profiled in a study of cytomegalovirus exposure and HLA in healthy donors (dated by TCRdb to between 2016 and 2019). Regarding the study in general: An earlier analysis of some 500 of the donors reported about 250 Gb of sequence data and roughly 110 million unique TCR beta sequences from 150 million to 200 million T cells. Across 300 to 500 genotyped donors of the cohort, an average of about 250,000 unique TCR beta nucleotide sequences per donor were sequenced, and 15% to 20% of those sequences were non-productive. To decide whether each TCR beta V gene segment behaved as functional or pseudogenic, an earlier analysis of some 600 of the donors relied on high-throughput TCR beta sequencing. Rather than using new phenotypic data, the later analysis identified candidate immune exposures from TCR beta sequences and from how often those sequences occurred across donors. Along with the approximately 600-subject first cohort, a separate validation cohort of over 90 different subjects was used. The T cell repertoires of 550 to 850 subjects were profiled by immunosequencing and related to cytomegalovirus serostatus. Every repertoire in the discovery cohort had been generated on one and the same sequencing platform. The study combined high-throughput TCR immunosequencing, statistical association of individual TCRs with disease status, and machine learning to predict cytomegalovirus infection status. To study patterns of TCR occurrence, a later analysis re-analyzed previously published TCR beta repertoires from around 660 donors and added high-resolution HLA genotyping. The aim of the study was to test whether cataloging public T cell receptors could identify signatures of past pathogen exposure. Typing coverage differed by locus: A, B, C, DRB1 and DQB1 were typed in about 620-630 donors, DQA1 in 500 to 550, DPA1 in over 600, and DPB1 in roughly 470. Class I and class II HLA loci were covered by the typing at four-digit resolution. An early release that covered some 640 HLA-typed donors contained approximately 300 gigabases of sequencing data and 85 million to 100 million unique TCR sequences. The genetic ancestry cluster associated with self-reported Caucasian donors included 80% to 90% of the approximately 410 genotyped donors. Donor age, sex, ethnicity and CMV serostatus were compiled alongside the repertoire data. Because of strong linkage in the cohort, five DR-DQ haplotypes were treated as single units for association and clustering. In a later genetic analysis, genome-wide SNP genotypes for about three fifths of the roughly 670 donors were used, and that subset was treated as a discovery cohort. The research as a whole found: The authors suggested that the approach could potentially be generalized to other disease states and immunological phenotypes. Some IMGT-functional V segments, including TRBV6-2 and TRBV6-3, could not be told apart with the 87-base-pair reads, so those segments were excluded. CMV serostatus was the only immune exposure information available for the cohort. A group of highly shared sequence variants was considered likely to be a technical artifact of the sequencing pipeline. The earlier analysis of nearly 600 of the donors excluded approximately 17 rarely observed V segments, including chromosome 9 orphons, because counts were too low. Broadly in line with IMGT annotations, most TCR beta V segments showed up in productive rearrangements about 90% or about 30% of the time in an earlier analysis of under 700 of the donors. According to a later genetic analysis, donors in an Asian-associated ancestry cluster had fewer N-insertions in productive TCRs than the roughly 700-donor mean. Most TCR sequences were observed very rarely across donors, whereas some public TCRs were present in many individuals. Because some donors lacked HLA typing at each locus, the association tests relied only on the typed subset. In a later genetic analysis, a missense DCLRE1C variant was associated with V-gene and J-gene trimming of TCR beta chains, and the association was replicated in an independent cohort. In the study, about 150 TCR beta chains were listed as associated with cytomegalovirus. Correlated functional status among segregating V segments might reflect linkage disequilibrium, but an unknown experimental factor could not be ruled out. A later analysis found that HLA-associated TCR beta chains were more clonally expanded and had lower generation probabilities than equally common non-associated chains. In both the original and validation cohorts, the classifier was reported to diagnose cytomegalovirus status with high specificity and sensitivity. Sequencing depth was assumed to be roughly uniform across donors in the presence/absence analyses, though that assumption may not hold. In vitro tests confirmed that three of the cytomegalovirus-associated TCR beta chains recognize cytomegalovirus antigens. A later analysis found that TCR association rates varied across HLA loci, with DRB1 alleles showing the most associated TCRs and HLA-C alleles the fewest. Assigning TCR associations to individual alleles was difficult when HLA alleles, especially DR and DQ, strongly co-occurred. A later analysis associated 17,000 or so TCR beta sequences with specific HLA alleles at a false discovery rate of 0.05. In a later analysis, most CMV-associated TCR beta chains were found to appear HLA-restricted, with HLA associations seemingly driven largely by CMV exposure. In a later analysis, several top co-occurrence clusters were reported to appear linked to parvovirus B19, influenza, CMV and Epstein-Barr virus. A further reported finding was that TCR beta sequences accurately predicted the HLA-A and HLA-B alleles for most subjects in the first cohort. Only TCR beta chains were sequenced in this cohort, and the absence of alpha or paired-chain data limited detectable features.

To note about this clone: It has no known antigen specificity. The input lacks base qualities; no much larger clone sits a single base away.

The cohort consisted of some 670 healthy bone marrow donors. At the time of sampling, all cohort members were nominally healthy, though unrecorded immune exposures were likely present. The donor was CMV seronegative and was included in the group of under 450 seronegative cohort members. Every donor gave a peripheral blood sample, and the peripheral blood mononuclear cells from that sample were used for TCR beta sequencing. Genomic DNA extraction from the blood cell samples was performed with the Qiagen DNeasy Blood Extraction Kit. Measured from the cysteine to the phenylalanine, the CDR3 is 17 residues long. The sequence is cut down to CDR3 DNA, 51 bases in frame from base 1. The CDR1 and CDR2 encoded by the germline V gene are LGHNA and YSLEER. Deletion took 0 bases off V and 1 base off J, with a span of 16 bases between the germline ends. Library preparation was by the immunoSEQ multiplex PCR assay. A mixture of 60 forward primers for TCR Vbeta segments and 13 reverse primers for TCR Jbeta segments was used in the multiplex PCR. The CDR3 region of rearranged TCR beta genes was amplified from genomic DNA with a multiplex PCR assay. The amplified TCR beta libraries were sequenced on the Illumina HiSeq System as 87-base-pair reads. Per the source publication's procedure: A later analysis tallied 75 million to 85 million unique TCR beta chains across the 666 repertoires, and approximately 12 million of those chains were shared by two or more donors. Raw reads were error-corrected and collapsed into unique sequences with a nearest-neighbor algorithm that merged closely related sequences to remove PCR and sequencing errors. To assign V, D and J gene segments, CDR3 sequences were aligned to IMGT reference sequences. For a sequence to be retained, a match of at least six nucleotides to both a V gene segment and a J gene segment was required. Rearrangements were classified as productive when the CDR3 lacked stop codons and remained in frame with V and J, and all other rearrangements were classified as non-productive. CDR3 was defined by IMGT convention, running from the second conserved V-encoded cysteine to the conserved J-encoded phenylalanine. The earlier analysis of about 620 of the donors excluded sequences that lacked an unambiguous match to a single V gene segment. In an earlier analysis of 450 to 700 of the donors, V segments were called functional above 56.7% productive rearrangements and were called segregating when the between-donor standard deviation exceeded 5%. A statistical classification framework was developed to diagnose cytomegalovirus status using the catalog of TCR beta chain sequences. In a later analysis, V and J genes were assigned by comparing TCR nucleotide sequences against IMGT/GENE-DB human TR gene sequences. In a later analysis, CDR3 sequences and most-parsimonious VDJ recombination scenarios were assigned using the TCRdist pipeline. In a later analysis, every TCR beta chain was defined by the combination of its CDR3 amino acid sequence and its V-gene family, and reads without a unique V-gene family were dropped. In a later analysis, nearly 600 highly shared, low-generation-probability nucleotide sequences were removed to address suspected cross-contamination and a sequencing artifact. For each public chain, a later analysis derived a clonal expansion index from normalized ranks of inferred template counts within each repertoire. In a later analysis, generation probabilities were computed with a VDJ recombination model fitted to out-of-frame rearrangements, and the resulting probabilities were checked against IGoR. In a later analysis, TCR-TCR, TCR-HLA and TCR-CMV co-occurrence was scored with hypergeometric tests, and a repertoire-size bias correction was applied to TCR pairs. False discovery rates were estimated in a later analysis by permuting HLA or CMV assignments 20 times. In a later analysis, co-occurring TCRs were grouped using DBSCAN, and TCRdist sequence similarity was added for clustering within HLA-allele-positive subsets. Repertoires with fewer than 30,000 or more than 120,000 public chains were left out of co-occurrence clustering, as were roughly five repertoires with anomalous nucleotide sharing. Not all clones reach the TCRdb copy of this immuneACCESS table, which keeps in-frame sequences only. Checked studies attribute under half of the gap to unresolved V genes and leave the rest unexplained. The D gene and trimming were derived from the DNA, and the V and J assignments and clone size from that table. The sample records around 150,000 clones, 79% of which are singletons. The ten largest clones represent approximately 1% of the sample.

Sequencing input: PBMCs. Recombination linked TRBV4-3 to TRBJ2-7; perhaps TRBD2 is the D gene, with 5 bases matching. This clonotype was obtained from a male donor in good health and CMV-seronegative. This receptor carries the CDR3 CASSQEEETLSSYEQYF. The nucleotide sequence is given as TGCGCCAGCAGCCAAGAGGAGGAGACACTCTCTTCCTACGAGCAGTACTTC.